Below, one T cell receptor beta chain is given with its context. The data belong to a study of blood T cell repertoires in COVID-19. About the study: From T cells, B-cell-depleted T cells, or PBMCs came the material, which was cDNA or gDNA.

This CDR3 contains 15 residues. After removal of 2 bases from V and 5 bases from J, the junction contained 5 bases not matched to a gene. The germline gives CDR1 MNHEY, CDR2 SMNVEV (reference sequence). In the authors' workflow: How many nucleated cells were present was estimated from reference gene primer amplification. TCRdb's table, derived via immunoSEQ multiplex PCR, lists solely in-frame clones and lacks some. Clone size and V and J calls were adopted from that table, with D and trimming inferred from the DNA. Of approximately 180,000 clones in the sample, 89% are singletons; the top ten hold roughly 2.4%. The participants were between about 18 and 90 years old and came from about two dozen US areas. Which cohort a participant joined came from the clinical history participants gave.

The chain has TRBV27 and TRBJ2-1, with TRBD2 identical over 8 bases. Sequencing input: PBMCs or T cells enriched from blood (not recorded which). This sequence was found in a woman aged 35 to 49 with acute COVID-19. CDR3 protein: CASSLSGRSHNEQFF. CDR3 in DNA: TGTGCCAGCAGTTTAAGCGGGAGATCCCACAATGAGCAGTTCTTC.